This T cell receptor beta chain was captured by sequencing in a study of identical twins. Points from the study as a whole: There were fewer insertions in abundant cord blood beta clonotypes, but memory repertoires showed no such pattern. Twins showed weaker excess sharing in their beta out-of-frame sequences. Invariant populations such as MAIT and iNKT cells could partly muddle zero-insertion analyses.

Template switching created a universal primer site, and the cDNA included unique molecular identifiers. One entry per CDR3 protein results from TCRdb running MiXCR on the 5' RACE reads. The data hold about 1.7 million distinct CDR3 sequences, with under 35% observed a single time. This clonotype was seen more than once but under ten times. Its antigen is undetermined. The sequenced sample consisted of cord blood. The clonotype was recovered from a newborn girl in good health.

CDR3 loop: CSVRDSMNTEAFF. The DNA for the CDR3 is TGCAGTGTTCGGGACAGCATGAACACTGAAGCTTTCTTT. This chain links TRBV20-1 with TRBJ1-1; 7 nucleotides agree with TRBD1. V lost 7 bases and J lost 0; bases outside the gene matches: 5. Germline V CDR1 and CDR2: DFQATT, SNEGSKA (reference sequence). The CDR3 is made up of 13 amino acids.